This TCR beta chain came from a study of blood T cell repertoires in COVID-19. Across the study: Acute and convalescent COVID-19 specimens originated in the United States, Italy and Spain.

In the original analysis: Reference gene primer amplification in the assay estimated nucleated cell counts. The table came from immunoSEQ multiplex PCR; TCRdb's copy has only in-frame clones and leaves some out. Clone size and the V and J calls come from that table; the DNA yielded D and trimming. The data show some 120,000 clones, with roughly 80% seen just once and around 6% held by the top ten. With 1 base removed from V and 12 bases from J, the gap between germline ends came to 13 bases. The germline V gene has CDR1 KGHSH and CDR2 LQKENI. The CDR3 covers 12 residues. This clone was recorded only once.

Sequenced sample: peripheral blood. The sequence derives from a man older than 75 with COVID-19, enrolled during active disease. The rearrangement links TRBV18 to TRBJ2-7, with a possible D match to TRBD1 (5 bases). The CDR3 loop reads CASSPLQGFLYF. Written as DNA, the CDR3 is TGTGCCAGCTCACCACTTCAGGGATTTTTGTACTTC.